A single sample gave rise to the 18 T cell receptor beta chains below, sequenced in a study of early T cells in non-severe SARS-CoV-2 infection. MiXCR, applied by TCRdb to the 5' RACE reads, yields one record per CDR3 protein. This table has tens of thousands of distinct CDR3 sequences, approximately 12% appearing once. Sequencing was performed on whole blood. The receptors originated from an adult who was a healthcare worker with PCR-confirmed SARS-CoV-2 infection or an uninfected control (not recorded which).

There are a few counts of this clonotype. The chain couples TRBV6-1 to TRBJ1-2; no clear D. Trimming removed 10 bases at V and 1 base at J, with 10 bases between. This CDR3 has 12 amino acids. The germline V gene encodes CDR1 MNHNS and CDR2 SASEGT. The DNA of the CDR3 is TGTGCCACCACCTTCGTTAACTATGGCTACACCTTC. Protein sequence: CATTFVNYGYTF.

The table lists this clonotype with many counts. The DNA of the CDR3 is TGCGCCAGCAGCTTGGCCAGGGCAGGGCCCGGAAACACCATATATTTT. The encoded protein is CASSLARAGPGNTIYF. The chain has TRBV5-1 and TRBJ1-3, with a tentative D call TRBD1 (5 bases). CDR1 SGHRS and CDR2 YFSETQ come from the germline V gene. Trimming shortened V by 0 bases and J by 4 bases, and 14 bases separated the two germline ends. This CDR3 contains 16 residues.

This clonotype was seen more than once but under ten times. The V gene is TRBV25-1, the J gene TRBJ2-3; D unresolved. Germline CDR1 is MGHDK and CDR2 is SYGVNS. The V gene lost 3 bases and the J gene lost 7 bases, with 14 bases spanning the gap. The CDR3 has 14 residues. This chain's CDR3 is CASSDVGPTNTQYF. The CDR3 DNA reads as TGTGCCAGCAGTGATGTCGGCCCCACGAATACGCAGTATTTT.

In its sample, this clonotype was seen a few times. The chain recombines TRBV11-2 with TRBJ2-1; D gene uncertain. Deletions cut 4 bases from V and 5 bases from J, with 15 bases between. Germline CDR1 reads SGHAT; CDR2 reads FQNNGV. The CDR3 length is 15 residues. The CDR3 sequence: CASSSPLQHHNEQFF. The CDR3 DNA reads TGTGCCAGCAGCTCGCCGTTGCAACACCACAATGAGCAGTTCTTC. The full variable domain, completed using reference TRBV11-2 and TRBJ2-1, is EAGVAQSPRYKIIEKRQSVAFWCNPISGHATLYWYQQILGQGPKLLIQFQNNGVVDDSQLPKDRFSAERLKGVDSTLKIQPAKLEDSAVYLCASSSPLQHHNEQFFGPGTRLTVL.

This clonotype was counted between two and nine times. This sequence joins TRBV12-3 or TRBV12-4 and TRBJ1-6; no definite D call. V lost 1 base, J lost 7 bases, and 8 bases lay in between. This CDR3 comprises 14 residues. CDR3 coding DNA: TGTGCCAGCAGTTTAGGGATTCACAATTCACCCCTCCACTTT. As protein: CASSLGIHNSPLHF.

The V gene is TRBV6-2 or TRBV6-3, the J gene TRBJ2-5; D is uncertain. Trimming left V 1 base short and J 7 bases short, with 10 bases between. CDR1 is MNHEY and CDR2 is SVGEGT in the germline V gene. This CDR3 is built from 13 residues. The CDR3 loop is CASSYLELGTQYF. The CDR3 DNA sequence: TGTGCCAGCAGTTACTTGGAGCTAGGGACCCAGTACTTC.

Many counts were recorded for this clonotype. This sequence joins TRBV6-5 and TRBJ2-2; D perhaps matches TRBD1 (5 bases). CDR1 MNHEY and CDR2 SVGAGI come from the germline V gene. With 4 bases removed from V and 7 bases from J, the gap between germline ends came to 7 bases. There are 12 residues in the CDR3. CDR3 amino acids: CASSFRVGELFF. The CDR3 bases are TGTGCCAGCAGTTTCAGGGTCGGGGAGCTGTTTTTT.

The chain uses TRBV27 and TRBJ1-4; a possible D gene is TRBD1 (6 bases). The ends were cut back, 8 bases at V and 5 bases at J, with 21 bases in the middle. The CDR3 is made up of 16 amino acids. Germline V gene lookup returns CDR1 MNHEY and CDR2 SMNVEV (reference sequence). The DNA of the CDR3 is TGTGCCAGCCCCCCCCGGGGACATTGGATAAATGAAAAACTGTTTTTT. Encoded protein: CASPPRGHWINEKLFF.

Only a few counts were recorded for this clonotype. The chain has TRBV27 and TRBJ1-5; D unresolved. Trimming pared 6 bases from V and 6 bases from J, leaving 15 bases between. CDR3 size: 14 residues. Germline lookup yields CDR1 MNHEY and CDR2 SMNVEV (reference sequence). CDR3 in DNA: TGTGCCAGCAGGGCCTCCGAAGGAATTCAGCCCCAGCATTTT. Protein: CASRASEGIQPQHF.

The J gene is TRBJ1-4, the V gene TRBV16; no clear D. The CDR3 covers 15 residues. Trimming stripped 0 bases from V and 1 base from J, with 6 bases between. The V gene's germline CDR1 is KGHSY and CDR2 FQNENV. The CDR3 reads CASSQSGLTNEKLFF. CDR3 nucleotides: TGTGCCAGCAGCCAATCTGGGTTAACTAATGAAAAACTGTTTTTT.

V is TRBV7-8 and J is TRBJ2-7; 9 bases match TRBD1. With 3 bases clipped from V and 0 bases from J, the junction kept 3 bases outside the gene matches. The CDR3 has 15 amino acids. Per germline, CDR1 SGHVS and CDR2 FQNEAQ. CDR3 DNA: TGTGCCAGCAGCTTCGACAGGGGGAACTCCTACGAGCAGTACTTC. It encodes CASSFDRGNSYEQYF. The whole variable domain, filled in from reference TRBV7-8 and TRBJ2-7, reads GAGVSQSPRYKVAKRGQDVALRCDPISGHVSLFWYQQALGQGPEFLTYFQNEAQLDKSGLPSDRFFAERPEGSVSTLKIQRTQQEDSAVYLCASSFDRGNSYEQYFGPGTRLTVT.

J is TRBJ2-7 and V is TRBV9; TRBD1 matches at 8 bases. Germline CDR1 and CDR2: SGDLS and YYNGEE. The junction had 11 bases not matched to a gene; V was cut back by 4 bases and J by 5 bases. The CDR3 totals 15 residues. The CDR3 sequence is CASSLGQGPVDEQYF. The CDR3 coding sequence is TGTGCCAGCAGCCTTGGACAGGGCCCTGTGGACGAGCAGTACTTC.

This clonotype was seen at least ten times. This sequence joins TRBV7-9 and TRBJ1-2; D unresolved. CDR1 and CDR2 (germline): SEHNR, FQNEAQ (reference sequence). With 11 bases removed from V and 4 bases from J, the gap between germline ends came to 11 bases. This CDR3 contains 11 residues. The CDR3 loop reads CALPRLYGYTF. CDR3 DNA sequence: TGTGCCCTTCCACGGCTCTATGGCTACACCTTC.

This clonotype was picked up many times. The V call is TRBV6-1, the J call TRBJ2-1, with 7 bases identical to TRBD2. V shed 6 bases, J shed 0 bases, and the junction held 2 bases outside the gene matches. The CDR3 loop spans 14 amino acids. Germline CDR1 MNHNS, CDR2 SASEGT. The CDR3 sequence: CASSLAASYNEQFF. In DNA form, the CDR3 reads TGTGCCAGCAGCCTAGCGGCCTCCTACAATGAGCAGTTCTTC.

The chain has TRBV6-6 and TRBJ2-1; TRBD1 matches 7 bases. V was clipped by 6 bases and J by 1 base; unmatched bases: 6. This CDR3 contains 15 residues. The germline V gene encodes CDR1 MNHNY and CDR2 SVGAGI (reference sequence). The DNA of the CDR3 is TGTGCCAGCAGAGGACAGGTCCTATCCTACAATGAGCAGTTCTTC. This sequence encodes CASRGQVLSYNEQFF.

This clonotype was seen ten or more times. The J gene is TRBJ2-5, the V gene TRBV13; the D is unclear. CDR1 and CDR2 from the germline V gene are PRHDT and FYEKMQ (reference sequence). V was shortened by 2 bases and J by 2 bases, with 9 bases between the two germline ends. The CDR3 loop spans 14 amino acids. CDR3 amino acids: CASSLSRLQETQYF. For the CDR3, the DNA is TGTGCCAGCAGCTTAAGCAGGCTACAAGAGACCCAGTACTTC.

The J gene is TRBJ2-7, the V gene TRBV12-3 or TRBV12-4, with D maybe TRBD2 (6 bases). This CDR3 spans 13 amino acids. The V gene lost 7 bases and the J gene lost 2 bases, with 12 bases spanning the gap. CDR3 coding DNA: TGTGCCAGCACCCCCGGGAGTACCTACGAGCAGTACTTC. Translating it yields CASTPGSTYEQYF.

This clonotype showed up just a few times. The V gene is TRBV12-3 or TRBV12-4, the J gene TRBJ1-5, with D perhaps TRBD1 (5 bases). V was shortened by 5 bases and J by 9 bases, with 26 bases between the two germline ends. The CDR3 sequence is 17 residues long. The CDR3, as DNA: TGTGCCAGCAGTCTCTTCCCCCCCGGGACGGAGGATGGGCCCCAGCATTTT. Encoded protein: CASSLFPPGTEDGPQHF.